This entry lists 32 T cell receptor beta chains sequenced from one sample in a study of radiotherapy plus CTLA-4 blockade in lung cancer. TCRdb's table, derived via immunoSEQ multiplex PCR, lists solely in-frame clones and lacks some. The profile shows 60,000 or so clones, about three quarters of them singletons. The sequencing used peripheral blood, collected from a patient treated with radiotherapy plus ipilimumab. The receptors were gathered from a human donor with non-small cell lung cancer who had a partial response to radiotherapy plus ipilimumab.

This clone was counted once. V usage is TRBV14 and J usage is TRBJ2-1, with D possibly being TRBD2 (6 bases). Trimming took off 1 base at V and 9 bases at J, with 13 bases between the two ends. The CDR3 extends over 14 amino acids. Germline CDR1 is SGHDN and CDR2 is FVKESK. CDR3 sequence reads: CASSQVGGAIEQFF. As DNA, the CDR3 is TGTGCCAGCAGCCAAGTTGGCGGGGCCATTGAGCAGTTCTTC.

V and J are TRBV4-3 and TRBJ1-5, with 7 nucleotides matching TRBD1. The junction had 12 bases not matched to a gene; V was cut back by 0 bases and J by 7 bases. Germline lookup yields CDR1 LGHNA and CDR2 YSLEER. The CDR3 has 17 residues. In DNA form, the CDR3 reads TGCGCCAGCAGCCAAGATCACGGACAGGCCGAGTTCCAGCCCCAGCATTTT. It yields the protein CASSQDHGQAEFQPQHF.

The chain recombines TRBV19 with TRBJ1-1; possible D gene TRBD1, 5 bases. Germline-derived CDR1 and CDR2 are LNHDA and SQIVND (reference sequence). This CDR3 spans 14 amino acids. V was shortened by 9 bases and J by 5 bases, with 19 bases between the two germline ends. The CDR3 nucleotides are TGTGCCAGCAACGACCCAGGGCTCTGGACTGAAGCTTTCTTT. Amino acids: CASNDPGLWTEAFF.

The CDR3 coding sequence is TGTGCCAGTAGTATCGGGGACAGGGTGAGTGAGCAGTTCTTC. This gives the protein CASSIGDRVSEQFF. This chain links TRBV19 with TRBJ2-1; TRBD1 aligns across 9 bases. CDR1 and CDR2 (germline): LNHDA, SQIVND (reference sequence). The V and J ends lost 3 bases and 9 bases, in that order; junction bases with no gene match: 6. The CDR3 contains 14 residues.

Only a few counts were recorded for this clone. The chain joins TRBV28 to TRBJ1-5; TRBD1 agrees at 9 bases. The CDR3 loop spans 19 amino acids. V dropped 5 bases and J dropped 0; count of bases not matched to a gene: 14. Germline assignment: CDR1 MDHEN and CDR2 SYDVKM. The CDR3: CASSTTSGTGRFSNQPQHF. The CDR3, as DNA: TGTGCCAGCAGTACTACGTCCGGGACAGGGCGGTTTAGCAATCAGCCCCAGCATTTT.

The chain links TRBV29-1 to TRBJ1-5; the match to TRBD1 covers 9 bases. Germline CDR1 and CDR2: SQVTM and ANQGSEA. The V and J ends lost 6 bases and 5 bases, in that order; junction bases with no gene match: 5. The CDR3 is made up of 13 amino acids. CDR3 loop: CSVTGQGDQPQHF. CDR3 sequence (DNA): TGCAGCGTGACGGGACAGGGAGATCAGCCCCAGCATTTT.

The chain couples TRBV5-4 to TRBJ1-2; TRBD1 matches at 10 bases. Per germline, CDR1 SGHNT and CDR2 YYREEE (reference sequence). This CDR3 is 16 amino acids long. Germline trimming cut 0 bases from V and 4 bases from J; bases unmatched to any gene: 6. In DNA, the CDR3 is TGTGCCAGCAGCTTGGGGGACAGGGGTCCTGGCTATGGCTACACCTTC. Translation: CASSLGDRGPGYGYTF. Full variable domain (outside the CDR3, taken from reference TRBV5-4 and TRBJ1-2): ETGVTQSPTHLIKTRGQQVTLRCSSQSGHNTVSWYQQALGQGPQFIFQYYREEENGRGNFPPRFSGLQFPNYSSELNVNALELDDSALYLCASSLGDRGPGYGYTFGSGTRLTVV.

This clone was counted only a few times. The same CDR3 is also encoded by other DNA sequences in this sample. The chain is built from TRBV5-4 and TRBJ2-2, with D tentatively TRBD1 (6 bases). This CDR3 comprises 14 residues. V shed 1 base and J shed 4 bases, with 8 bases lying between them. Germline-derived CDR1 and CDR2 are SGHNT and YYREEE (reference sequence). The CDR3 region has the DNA TGTGCCAGCAGCTTGACAGGGTCCACCGGGGAGCTGTTTTTT. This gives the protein CASSLTGSTGELFF.

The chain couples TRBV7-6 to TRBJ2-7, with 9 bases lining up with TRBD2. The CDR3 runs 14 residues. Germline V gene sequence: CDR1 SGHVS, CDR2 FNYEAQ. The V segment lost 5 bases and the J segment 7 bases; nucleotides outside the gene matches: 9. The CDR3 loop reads CASSMGTSTLEQYF. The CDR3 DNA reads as TGTGCCAGCAGCATGGGGACTAGCACCTTGGAGCAGTACTTC.

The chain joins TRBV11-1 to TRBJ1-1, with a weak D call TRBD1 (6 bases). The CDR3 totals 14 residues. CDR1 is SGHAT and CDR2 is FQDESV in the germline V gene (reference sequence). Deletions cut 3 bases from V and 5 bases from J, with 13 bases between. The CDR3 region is CASSLYNRETEAFF. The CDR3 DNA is TGTGCCAGCAGCTTGTATAACAGGGAAACTGAAGCTTTCTTT.

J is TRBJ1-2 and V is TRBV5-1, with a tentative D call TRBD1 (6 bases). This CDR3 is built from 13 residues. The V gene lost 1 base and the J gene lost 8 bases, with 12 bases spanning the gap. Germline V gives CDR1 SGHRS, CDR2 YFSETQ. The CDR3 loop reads CASSLTGFEGYTF. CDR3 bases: TGCGCCAGCAGCTTGACAGGGTTCGAGGGCTACACCTTC.

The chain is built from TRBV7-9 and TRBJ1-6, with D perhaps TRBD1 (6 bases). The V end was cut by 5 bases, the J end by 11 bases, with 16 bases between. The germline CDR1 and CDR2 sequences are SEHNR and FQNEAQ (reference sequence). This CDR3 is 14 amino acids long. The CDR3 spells CASSTENRDAPLHF. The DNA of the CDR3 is TGTGCCAGCAGCACAGAGAACAGGGATGCACCCCTCCACTTT.

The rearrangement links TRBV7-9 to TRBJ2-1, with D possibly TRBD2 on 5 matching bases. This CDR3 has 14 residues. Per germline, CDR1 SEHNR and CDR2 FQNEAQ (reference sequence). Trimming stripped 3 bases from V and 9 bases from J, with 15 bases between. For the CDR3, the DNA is TGTGCCAGCAGCTTGTGGGAGAGGGTCATTGAGCAGTTCTTC. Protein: CASSLWERVIEQFF.

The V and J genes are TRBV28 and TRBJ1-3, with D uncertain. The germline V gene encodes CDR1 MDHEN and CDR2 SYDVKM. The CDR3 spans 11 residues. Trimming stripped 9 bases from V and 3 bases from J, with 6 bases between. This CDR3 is CASFNGNTIYF. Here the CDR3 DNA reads TGTGCCAGTTTCAATGGAAACACCATATATTTT.

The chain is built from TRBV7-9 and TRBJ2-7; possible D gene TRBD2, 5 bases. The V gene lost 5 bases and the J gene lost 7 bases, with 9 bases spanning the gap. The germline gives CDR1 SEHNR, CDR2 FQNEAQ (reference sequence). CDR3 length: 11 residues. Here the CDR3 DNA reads TGTGCCAGCAGCCAGGAGGCTGAGCAGTACTTC. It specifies CASSQEAEQYF.

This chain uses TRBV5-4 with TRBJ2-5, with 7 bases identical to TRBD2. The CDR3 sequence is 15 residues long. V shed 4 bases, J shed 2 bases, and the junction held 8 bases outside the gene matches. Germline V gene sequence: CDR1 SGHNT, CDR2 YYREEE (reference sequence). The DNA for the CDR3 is TGTGCCAGCAGCCCGCGGGGAGGGAGGCAAGAGACCCAGTACTTC. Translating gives CASSPRGGRQETQYF.

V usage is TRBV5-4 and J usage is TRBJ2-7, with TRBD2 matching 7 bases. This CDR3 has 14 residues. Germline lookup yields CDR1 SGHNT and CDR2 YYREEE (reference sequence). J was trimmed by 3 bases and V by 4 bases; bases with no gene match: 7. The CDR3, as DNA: TGTGCCAGCAGCAGAGAGCCTAGCGGCTACGAGCAGTACTTC. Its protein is CASSREPSGYEQYF.

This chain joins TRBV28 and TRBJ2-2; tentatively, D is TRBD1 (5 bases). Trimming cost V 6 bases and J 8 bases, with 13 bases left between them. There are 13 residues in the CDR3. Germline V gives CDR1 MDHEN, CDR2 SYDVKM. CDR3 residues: CASSLRGSGELFF. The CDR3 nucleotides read TGTGCCAGCAGCCTTAGGGGCAGTGGGGAGCTGTTTTTT.

The CDR3 reads CASSPGLTGNTIYF. The DNA for the CDR3 is TGTGCCAGCAGCCCAGGGTTAACGGGAAACACCATATATTTT. The chain employs TRBV28 and TRBJ1-3; D possibly corresponds to TRBD1 (5 bases). The V and J ends lost 6 bases and 4 bases respectively, with 13 bases between them. Germline loops: CDR1 MDHEN, CDR2 SYDVKM. CDR3 length: 14 amino acids.

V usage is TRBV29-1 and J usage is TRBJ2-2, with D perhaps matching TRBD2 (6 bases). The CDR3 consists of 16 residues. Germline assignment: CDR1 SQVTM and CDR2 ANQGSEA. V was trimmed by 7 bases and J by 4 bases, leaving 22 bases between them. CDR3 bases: TGCAGCGCAAGCCCCGGAGGGGCGGAAGGCACCGGGGAGCTGTTTTTT. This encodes CSASPGGAEGTGELFF.

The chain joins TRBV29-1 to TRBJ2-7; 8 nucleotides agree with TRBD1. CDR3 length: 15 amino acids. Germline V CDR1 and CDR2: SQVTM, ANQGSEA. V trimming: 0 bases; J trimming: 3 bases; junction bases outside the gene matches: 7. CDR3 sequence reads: CSVEEEQGVYYEQYF. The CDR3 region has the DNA TGCAGCGTTGAAGAAGAACAGGGGGTCTACTACGAGCAGTACTTC.

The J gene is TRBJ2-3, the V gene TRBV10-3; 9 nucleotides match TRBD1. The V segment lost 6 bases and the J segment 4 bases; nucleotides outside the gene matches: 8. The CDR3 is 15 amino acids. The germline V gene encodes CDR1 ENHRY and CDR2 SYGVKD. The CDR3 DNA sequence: TGTGCCATCAGGTCGGACAGGGGCGGTGCAGATACGCAGTATTTT. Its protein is CAIRSDRGGADTQYF.

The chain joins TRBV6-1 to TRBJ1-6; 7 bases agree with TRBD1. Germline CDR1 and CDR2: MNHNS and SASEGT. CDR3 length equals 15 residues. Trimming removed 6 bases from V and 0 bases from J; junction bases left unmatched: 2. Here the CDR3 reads CASRRDSSYNSPLHF. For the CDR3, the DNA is TGTGCCAGCAGGAGGGACAGCTCCTATAATTCACCCCTCCACTTT.

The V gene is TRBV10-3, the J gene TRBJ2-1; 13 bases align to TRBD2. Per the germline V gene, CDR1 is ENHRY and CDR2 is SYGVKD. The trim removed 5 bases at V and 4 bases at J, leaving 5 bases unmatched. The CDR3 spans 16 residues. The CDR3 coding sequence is TGTGCCATCAGTATCCAGACTAGCGGGGGGTACAATGAGCAGTTCTTC. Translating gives CAISIQTSGGYNEQFF.

The CDR3 DNA sequence: TGTGCCAGCAGCCAAGGTGGCAGGGCTGAAGCTTTCTTT. Protein: CASSQGGRAEAFF. This chain links TRBV4-2 with TRBJ1-1, with D perhaps TRBD1 (5 bases). V was clipped by 1 base and J by 6 bases, with 9 bases between them. The CDR3 sequence is 13 residues long. Germline lookup yields CDR1 LGHNA and CDR2 YNFKEQ.

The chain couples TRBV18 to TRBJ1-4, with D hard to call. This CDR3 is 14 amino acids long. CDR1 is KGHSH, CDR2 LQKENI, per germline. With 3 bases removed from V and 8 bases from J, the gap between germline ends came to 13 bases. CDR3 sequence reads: CASSPRLKEEKLFF. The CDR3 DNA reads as TGTGCCAGCTCACCCCGGTTGAAGGAGGAAAAACTGTTTTTT. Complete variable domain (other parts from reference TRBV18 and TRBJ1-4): NAGVMQNPRHLVRRRGQEARLRCSPMKGHSHVYWYRQLPEEGLKFMVYLQKENIIDESGMPKERFSAEFPKEGPSILRIQQVVRGDSAAYFCASSPRLKEEKLFFGSGTQLSVL.

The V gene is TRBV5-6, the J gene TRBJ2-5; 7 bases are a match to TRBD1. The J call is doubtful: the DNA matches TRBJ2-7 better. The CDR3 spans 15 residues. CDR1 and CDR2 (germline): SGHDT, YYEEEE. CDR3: CASSPTGISSYEQYF. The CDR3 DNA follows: TGTGCCAGCAGCCCGACAGGGATAAGCTCCTACGAGCAGTACTTC.

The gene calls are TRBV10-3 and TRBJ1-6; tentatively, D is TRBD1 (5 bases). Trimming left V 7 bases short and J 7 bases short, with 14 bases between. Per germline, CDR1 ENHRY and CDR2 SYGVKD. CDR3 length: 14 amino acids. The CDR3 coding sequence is TGTGCCATCAATGACCTCGGGGGGAATTCACCCCTCCACTTT. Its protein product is CAINDLGGNSPLHF.

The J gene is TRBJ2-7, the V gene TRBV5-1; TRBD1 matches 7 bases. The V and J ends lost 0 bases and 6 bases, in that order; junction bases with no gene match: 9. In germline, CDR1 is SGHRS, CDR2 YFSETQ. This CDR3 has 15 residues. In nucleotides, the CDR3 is TGCGCCAGCAGCTTGGTCGGCCAGGGGGAAGGCGAGCAGTACTTC. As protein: CASSLVGQGEGEQYF.

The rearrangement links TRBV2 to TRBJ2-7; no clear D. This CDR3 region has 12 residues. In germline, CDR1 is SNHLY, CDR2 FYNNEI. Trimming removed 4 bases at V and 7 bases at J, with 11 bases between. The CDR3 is CASSGPQREQYF. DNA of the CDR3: TGTGCCAGCAGTGGCCCCCAGAGGGAGCAGTACTTC.

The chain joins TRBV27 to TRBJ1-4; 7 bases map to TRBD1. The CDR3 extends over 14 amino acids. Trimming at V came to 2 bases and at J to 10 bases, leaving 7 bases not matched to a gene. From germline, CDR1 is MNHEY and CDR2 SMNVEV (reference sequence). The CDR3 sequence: CASSLEGARRKLFF. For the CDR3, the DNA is TGTGCCAGCAGTTTAGAGGGGGCGCGAAGAAAACTGTTTTTT.

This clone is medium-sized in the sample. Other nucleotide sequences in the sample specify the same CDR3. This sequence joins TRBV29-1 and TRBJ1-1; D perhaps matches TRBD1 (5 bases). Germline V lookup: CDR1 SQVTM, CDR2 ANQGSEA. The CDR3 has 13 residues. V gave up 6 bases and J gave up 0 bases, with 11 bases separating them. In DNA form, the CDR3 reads TGCAGCGTGGGGGGGGGAATGAACACTGAAGCTTTCTTT. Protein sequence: CSVGGGMNTEAFF. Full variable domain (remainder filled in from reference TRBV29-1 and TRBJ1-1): SAVISQKPSRDICQRGTSLTIQCQVDSQVTMMFWYRQQPGQSLTLIATANQGSEATYESGFVIDKFPISRPNLTFSTLTVSNMSPEDSSIYLCSVGGGMNTEAFFGQGTRLTVV.